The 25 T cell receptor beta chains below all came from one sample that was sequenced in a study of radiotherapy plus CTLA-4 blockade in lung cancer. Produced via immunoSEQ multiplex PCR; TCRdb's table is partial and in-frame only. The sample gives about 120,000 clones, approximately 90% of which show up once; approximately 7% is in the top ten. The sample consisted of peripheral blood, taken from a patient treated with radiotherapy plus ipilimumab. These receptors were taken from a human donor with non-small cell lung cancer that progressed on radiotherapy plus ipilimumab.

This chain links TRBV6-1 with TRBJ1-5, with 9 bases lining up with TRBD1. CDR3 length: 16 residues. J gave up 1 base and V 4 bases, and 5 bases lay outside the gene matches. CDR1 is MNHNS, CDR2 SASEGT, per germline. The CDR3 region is CASSATGGMSNQPQHF. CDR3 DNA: TGTGCCAGCAGTGCAACAGGGGGCATGAGCAATCAGCCCCAGCATTTT.

The DNA of the CDR3 is TGTGCCAGTAGTATAGGAAGTGGGGGGTACAATGAGCAGTTCTTC. Its protein product is CASSIGSGGYNEQFF. The chain carries TRBV19 and TRBJ2-1; weak D call: TRBD2 (6 bases). The length of the CDR3 is 15 residues. CDR1 LNHDA and CDR2 SQIVND come from the germline V gene (reference sequence). Trimming left V 1 base short and J 4 bases short, with 11 bases between.

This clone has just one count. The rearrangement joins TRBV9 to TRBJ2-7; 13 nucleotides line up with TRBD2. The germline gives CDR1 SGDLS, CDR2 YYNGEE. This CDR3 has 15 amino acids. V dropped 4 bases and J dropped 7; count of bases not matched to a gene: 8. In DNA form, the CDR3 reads TGTGCCAGCAGCTCCGGACTAGCGGGAGAGTGGGAGCAGTACTTC. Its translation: CASSSGLAGEWEQYF.

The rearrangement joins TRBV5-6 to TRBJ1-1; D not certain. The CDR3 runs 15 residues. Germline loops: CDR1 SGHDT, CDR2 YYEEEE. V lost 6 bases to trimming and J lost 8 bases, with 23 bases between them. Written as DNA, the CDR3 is TGTGCCAGCACCCGTGAAGGGTACGGGGTTAAAGAAGCTTTCTTT. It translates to CASTREGYGVKEAFF.

DNA of the CDR3: TGTGCCAGCAGCTCAGGCCCCCTGGAGACCCAGTACTTC. It yields the protein CASSSGPLETQYF. The V and J genes are TRBV7-3 and TRBJ2-5; D remains unclear. This CDR3 has 13 residues. Germline values: CDR1 SGHTA, CDR2 FQGTGA. The V end lost 4 bases, the J end lost 5 bases, and 11 bases lay between the germline ends.

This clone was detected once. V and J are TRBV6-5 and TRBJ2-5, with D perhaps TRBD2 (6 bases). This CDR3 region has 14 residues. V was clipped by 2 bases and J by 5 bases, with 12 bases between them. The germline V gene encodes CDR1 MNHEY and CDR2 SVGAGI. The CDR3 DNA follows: TGTGCCAGCAGTTACGCGGCGGGATTTGAGACCCAGTACTTC. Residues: CASSYAAGFETQYF.

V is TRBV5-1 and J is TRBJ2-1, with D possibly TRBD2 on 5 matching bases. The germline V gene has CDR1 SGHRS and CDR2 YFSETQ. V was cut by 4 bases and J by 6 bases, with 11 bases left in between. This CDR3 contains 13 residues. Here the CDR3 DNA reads TGCGCCAGCAGCCCCCGTGGAGGCAATGAGCAGTTCTTC. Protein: CASSPRGGNEQFF.

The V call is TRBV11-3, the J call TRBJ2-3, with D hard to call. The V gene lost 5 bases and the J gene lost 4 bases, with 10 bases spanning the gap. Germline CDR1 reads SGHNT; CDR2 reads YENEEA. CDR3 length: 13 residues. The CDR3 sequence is CASSRPGADTQYF. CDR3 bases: TGTGCCAGCAGCCGACCTGGGGCAGATACGCAGTATTTT.

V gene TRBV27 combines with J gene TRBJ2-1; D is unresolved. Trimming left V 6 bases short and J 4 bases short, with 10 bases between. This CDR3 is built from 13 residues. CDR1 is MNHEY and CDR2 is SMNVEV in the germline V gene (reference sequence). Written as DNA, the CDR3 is TGTGCCAGCAGCAGCCCTACTTACAATGAGCAGTTCTTC. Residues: CASSSPTYNEQFF.

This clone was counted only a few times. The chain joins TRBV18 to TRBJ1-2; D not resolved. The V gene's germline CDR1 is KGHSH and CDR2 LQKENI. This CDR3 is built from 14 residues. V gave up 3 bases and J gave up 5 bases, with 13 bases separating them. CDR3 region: CASSPDGEPYGYTF. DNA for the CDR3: TGTGCCAGCTCACCCGACGGGGAACCATATGGCTACACCTTC.

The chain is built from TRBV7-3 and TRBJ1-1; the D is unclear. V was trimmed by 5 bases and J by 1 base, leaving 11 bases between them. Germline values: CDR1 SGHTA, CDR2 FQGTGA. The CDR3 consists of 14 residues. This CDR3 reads CASSLHSTNTEAFF. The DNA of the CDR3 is TGTGCCAGCAGCCTCCATAGCACGAACACTGAAGCTTTCTTT.

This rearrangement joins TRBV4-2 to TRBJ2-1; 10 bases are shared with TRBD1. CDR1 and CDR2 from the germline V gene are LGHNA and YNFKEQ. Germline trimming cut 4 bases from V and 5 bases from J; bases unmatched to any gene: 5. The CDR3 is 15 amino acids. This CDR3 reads CASSRGQGEDNEQFF. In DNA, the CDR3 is TGTGCCAGCAGCCGAGGACAGGGGGAAGACAATGAGCAGTTCTTC.

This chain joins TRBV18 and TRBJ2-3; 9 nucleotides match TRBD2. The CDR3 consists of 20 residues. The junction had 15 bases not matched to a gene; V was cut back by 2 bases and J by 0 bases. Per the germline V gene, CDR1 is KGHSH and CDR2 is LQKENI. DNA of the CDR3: TGTGCCAGCTCACCATTATCCGGCCTAGCGGGATTTCAGAGCACAGATACGCAGTATTTT. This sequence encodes CASSPLSGLAGFQSTDTQYF.

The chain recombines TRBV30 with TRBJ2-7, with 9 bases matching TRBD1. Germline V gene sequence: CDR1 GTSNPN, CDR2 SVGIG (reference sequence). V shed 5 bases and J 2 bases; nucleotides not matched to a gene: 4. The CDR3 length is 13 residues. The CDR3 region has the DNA TGTGCCTGGCTGGGACAGGGCCCCTACGAGCAGTACTTC. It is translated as CAWLGQGPYEQYF.

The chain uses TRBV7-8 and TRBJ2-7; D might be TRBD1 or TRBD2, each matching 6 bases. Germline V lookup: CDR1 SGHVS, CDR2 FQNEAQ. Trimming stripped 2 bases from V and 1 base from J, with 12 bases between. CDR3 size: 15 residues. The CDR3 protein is CASSLKGGPSYEQYF. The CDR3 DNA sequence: TGTGCCAGCAGCTTAAAGGGGGGCCCTTCCTACGAGCAGTACTTC.

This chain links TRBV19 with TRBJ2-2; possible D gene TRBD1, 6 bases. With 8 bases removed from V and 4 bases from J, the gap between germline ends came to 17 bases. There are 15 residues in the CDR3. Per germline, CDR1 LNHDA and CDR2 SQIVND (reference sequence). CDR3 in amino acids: CASYLQGTGTGELFF. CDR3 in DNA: TGTGCCAGTTACCTACAGGGCACGGGCACCGGGGAGCTGTTTTTT.

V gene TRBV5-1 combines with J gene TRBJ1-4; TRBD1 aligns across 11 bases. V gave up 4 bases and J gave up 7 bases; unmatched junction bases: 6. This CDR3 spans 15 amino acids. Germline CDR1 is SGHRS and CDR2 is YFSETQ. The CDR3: CASSTGQGAIEKLFF. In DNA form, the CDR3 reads TGCGCCAGCAGCACCGGACAGGGGGCGATTGAAAAACTGTTTTTT. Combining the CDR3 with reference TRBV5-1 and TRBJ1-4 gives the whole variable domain KAGVTQTPRYLIKTRGQQVTLSCSPISGHRSVSWYQQTPGQGLQFLFEYFSETQRNKGNFPGRFSGRQFSNSRSEMNVSTLELGDSALYLCASSTGQGAIEKLFFGSGTQLSVL.

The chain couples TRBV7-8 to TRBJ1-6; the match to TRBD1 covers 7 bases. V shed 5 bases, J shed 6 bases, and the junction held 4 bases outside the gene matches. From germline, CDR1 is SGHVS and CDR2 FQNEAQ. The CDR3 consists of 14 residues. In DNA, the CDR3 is TGTGCCAGCAGCCTGGGACAGCCTAATTCACCCCTCCACTTT. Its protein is CASSLGQPNSPLHF.

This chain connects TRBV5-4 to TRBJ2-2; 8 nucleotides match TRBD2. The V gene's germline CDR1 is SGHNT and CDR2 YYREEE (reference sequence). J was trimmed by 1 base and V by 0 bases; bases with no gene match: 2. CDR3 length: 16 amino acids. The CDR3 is CASSLGLAGNTGELFF. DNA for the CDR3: TGTGCCAGCAGCTTGGGGCTAGCGGGGAACACCGGGGAGCTGTTTTTT.

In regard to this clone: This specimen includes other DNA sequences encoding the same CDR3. The CDR3 spells CASSLVLSGEAFF. CDR3 in DNA: TGTGCCAGCAGCTTAGTTCTTTCGGGTGAAGCTTTCTTT. The chain employs TRBV11-2 and TRBJ1-1; D not certain. V gave up 1 base and J gave up 7 bases, with 10 bases separating them. Germline V gene sequence: CDR1 SGHAT, CDR2 FQNNGV. CDR3 length: 13 amino acids. Looking up the rest from reference TRBV11-2 and TRBJ1-1 gives the full variable domain: EAGVAQSPRYKIIEKRQSVAFWCNPISGHATLYWYQQILGQGPKLLIQFQNNGVVDDSQLPKDRFSAERLKGVDSTLKIQPAKLEDSAVYLCASSLVLSGEAFFGQGTRLTVV.

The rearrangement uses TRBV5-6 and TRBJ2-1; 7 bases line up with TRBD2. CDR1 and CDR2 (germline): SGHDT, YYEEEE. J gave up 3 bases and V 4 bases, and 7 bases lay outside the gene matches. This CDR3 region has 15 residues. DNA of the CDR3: TGTGCCAGCAGCCACAGGTGGGACTACTACAATGAGCAGTTCTTC. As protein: CASSHRWDYYNEQFF.

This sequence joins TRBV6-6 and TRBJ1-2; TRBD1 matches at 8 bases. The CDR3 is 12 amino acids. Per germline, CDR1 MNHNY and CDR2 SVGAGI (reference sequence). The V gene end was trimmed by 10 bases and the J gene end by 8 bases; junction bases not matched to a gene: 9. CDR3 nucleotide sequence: TGTGCCACCGCGAGGGACAGGCGGGGCTACACCTTC. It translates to CATARDRRGYTF.

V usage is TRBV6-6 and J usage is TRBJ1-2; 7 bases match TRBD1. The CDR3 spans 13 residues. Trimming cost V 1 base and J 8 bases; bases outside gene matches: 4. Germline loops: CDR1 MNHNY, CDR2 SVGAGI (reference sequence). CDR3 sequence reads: CASSYLTGLGYTF. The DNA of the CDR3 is TGTGCCAGCAGTTACTTGACAGGGTTGGGCTACACCTTC.

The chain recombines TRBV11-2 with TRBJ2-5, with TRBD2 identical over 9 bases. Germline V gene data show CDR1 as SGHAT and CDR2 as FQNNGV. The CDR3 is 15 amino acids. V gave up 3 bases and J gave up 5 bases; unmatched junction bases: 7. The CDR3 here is CASSFSGRDGETQYF. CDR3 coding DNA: TGTGCCAGCAGCTTTAGCGGGAGAGATGGGGAGACCCAGTACTTC.

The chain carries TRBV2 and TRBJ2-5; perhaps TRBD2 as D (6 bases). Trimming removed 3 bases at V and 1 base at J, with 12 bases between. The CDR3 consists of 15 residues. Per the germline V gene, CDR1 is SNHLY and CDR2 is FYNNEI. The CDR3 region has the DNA TGTGCCAGCAGTGATTCGGGAGTTCCCCAAGAGACCCAGTACTTC. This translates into CASSDSGVPQETQYF.